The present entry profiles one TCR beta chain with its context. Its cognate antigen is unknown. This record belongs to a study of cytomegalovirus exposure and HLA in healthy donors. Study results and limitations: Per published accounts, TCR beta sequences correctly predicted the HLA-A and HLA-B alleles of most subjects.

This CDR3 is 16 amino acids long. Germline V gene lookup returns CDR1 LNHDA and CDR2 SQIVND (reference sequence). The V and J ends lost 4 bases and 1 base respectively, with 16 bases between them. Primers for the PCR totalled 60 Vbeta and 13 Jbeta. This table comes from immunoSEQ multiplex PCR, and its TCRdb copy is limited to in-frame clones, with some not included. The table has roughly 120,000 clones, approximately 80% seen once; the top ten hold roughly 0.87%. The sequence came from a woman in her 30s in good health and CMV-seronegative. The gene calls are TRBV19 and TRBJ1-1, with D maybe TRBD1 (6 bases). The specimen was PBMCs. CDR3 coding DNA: TGTGCCAGTAGTAAAGCCGATAGGGGGAAGAACACTGAAGCTTTCTTT. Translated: CASSKADRGKNTEAFF. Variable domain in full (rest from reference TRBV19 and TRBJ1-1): DGGITQSPKYLFRKEGQNVTLSCEQNLNHDAMYWYRQDPGQGLRLIYYSQIVNDFQKGDIAEGYSVSREKKESFPLTVTSAQKNPTAFYLCASSKADRGKNTEAFFGQGTRLTVV.